These T cell receptor beta chains were read from a single sample in a study of human T cells and chemical hapten exposure. TCRdb passed the RACE reads through MiXCR, listing each CDR3 protein once. Among 80,000 to 100,000 distinct CDR3 sequences listed, 9.6% were seen once. This material consisted of whole blood, taken in connection with sensitization to the hapten diphenylcyclopropenone (DPC). These receptors were collected from a woman aged 40-49 years with alopecia areata. Some clones in this sample may be carry-over from other donors' samples. Each CDR3 is given with its conserved first and last residue. A D gene is named only where the DNA matches it firmly. Clone size appears in some rows only: once, few, many, or a class for an expanded clone.

size: many
V: TRBV7-9
J: TRBJ2-7
D: NA
CDR3: CASSPPGLPEQYF
DNA: TGTGCCAGCAGCCCGCCGGGACTGCCCGAGCAGTACTTC

size: NA
V: TRBV10-1
J: TRBJ2-5
D: TRBD2
CDR3: CVGPSGLAGLQETQYF
DNA: TGCGTGGGGCCATCCGGATTAGCGGGGCTCCAAGAGACCCAGTACTTC

size: few
V: TRBV20-1
J: TRBJ2-5
D: NA
CDR3: CSARLGTEQETQYF
DNA: TGCAGTGCTAGACTTGGGACGGAGCAAGAGACCCAGTACTTC

size: NA
V: TRBV28
J: TRBJ1-5
D: NA
CDR3: CASRPAGLNQPQHF
DNA: TGTGCCAGCAGACCTGCCGGCTTGAATCAGCCCCAGCATTTT

size: NA
V: TRBV4-1
J: TRBJ1-4
D: NA
CDR3: CASSQDPNSPGGEKLFF
DNA: TGCGCCAGCAGCCAAGACCCGAACAGTCCAGGCGGTGAAAAACTGTTTTTT

size: many
V: TRBV18
J: TRBJ1-2
D: TRBD1
CDR3: CASSPGQGLREAYGYTF
DNA: TGTGCCAGCTCGCCGGGACAGGGGCTCCGGGAAGCCTATGGCTACACCTTC

size: NA
V: TRBV6-5
J: TRBJ2-5
D: NA
CDR3: CASSLSQGGTQYF
DNA: TGTGCCAGCAGCCTCTCCCAGGGGGGGACCCAGTACTTC

size: many
V: TRBV11-2
J: TRBJ2-1
D: NA
CDR3: CASSLSLDNEQFF
DNA: TGTGCCAGCAGCTTAAGCCTAGACAATGAGCAGTTCTTC

size: many
V: TRBV7-9
J: TRBJ1-5
D: TRBD1
CDR3: CASSLESTTGGNQPQHF
DNA: TGTGCCAGCAGCTTAGAGTCGACGACAGGGGGAAATCAGCCCCAGCATTTT

size: few
V: TRBV7-3
J: TRBJ2-3
D: NA
CDR3: CASSPGPTDTQYF
DNA: TGTGCCAGCAGCCCAGGGCCCACAGATACGCAGTATTTT

size: few
V: TRBV6-2/TRBV6-3
J: TRBJ1-1
D: NA
CDR3: CASNQDRTLKNLF
DNA: TGTGCCAGCAACCAGGATAGGACCCTCAAAAACCTCTTT

size: NA
V: TRBV18
J: TRBJ1-1
D: TRBD1
CDR3: CASSVRDRGGQAFF
DNA: TGTGCCAGCTCAGTCCGGGACAGGGGAGGTCAAGCTTTCTTT

size: few
V: TRBV12-3/TRBV12-4
J: TRBJ2-5
D: TRBD1
CDR3: CASSSRTGGAQETQYF
DNA: TGTGCCAGCAGTTCAAGGACAGGGGGGGCCCAAGAGACCCAGTACTTC

size: many
V: TRBV5-1
J: TRBJ2-2
D: NA
CDR3: CASSLEGTPTGELFF
DNA: TGCGCCAGCAGCTTGGAGGGGACCCCTACCGGGGAGCTGTTTTTT

size: NA
V: TRBV29-1
J: TRBJ2-1
D: NA
CDR3: CSVEEASAREFF
DNA: TGCAGCGTTGAAGAGGCTTCAGCGAGGGAGTTCTTC

size: many
V: TRBV2
J: TRBJ1-2
D: TRBD1
CDR3: CASSGMTGGYGYTF
DNA: TGTGCCAGCAGCGGTATGACAGGGGGTTATGGCTACACCTTC

size: NA
V: TRBV7-9
J: TRBJ1-4
D: TRBD1
CDR3: CASSLATGLEEKLFF
DNA: TGTGCCAGCAGCTTAGCGACAGGGCTTGAGGAAAAACTGTTTTTT

size: few
V: TRBV7-8
J: TRBJ1-1
D: TRBD1
CDR3: CASSLRGQGAFF
DNA: TGTGCCAGCAGCTTACGGGGACAGGGGGCTTTCTTT

size: many
V: TRBV7-3
J: TRBJ2-1
D: TRBD2
CDR3: CASSLTGRRATSGDEQFF
DNA: TGTGCCAGCAGCTTAACTGGCCGGAGGGCGACTAGCGGGGATGAGCAGTTCTTC

size: many
V: TRBV4-1
J: TRBJ2-2
D: NA
CDR3: CASSRVSDGELFF
DNA: TGCGCCAGCAGCCGAGTGTCGGACGGGGAGCTGTTTTTT

size: NA
V: TRBV5-1
J: TRBJ2-2
D: NA
CDR3: CASSPRDIYTGELFF
DNA: TGCGCCAGCAGCCCCCGGGACATATACACCGGGGAGCTGTTTTTT

size: few
V: TRBV6-2/TRBV6-3
J: TRBJ1-6
D: NA
CDR3: CASSWAVNSPLHF
DNA: TGTGCCAGCAGTTGGGCAGTCAATTCACCCCTCCACTTT

size: NA
V: TRBV30
J: TRBJ1-2
D: NA
CDR3: CAWSTALMDGYTF
DNA: TGTGCCTGGTCCACAGCTTTGATGGATGGCTACACCTTC

size: few
V: TRBV20-1
J: TRBJ1-1
D: NA
CDR3: CRVGGQSGTEAFF
DNA: TGCAGGGTGGGAGGCCAGAGTGGCACTGAAGCTTTCTTT

size: many
V: TRBV6-5
J: TRBJ1-2
D: NA
CDR3: CASSYVGALAAVAF
DNA: TGTGCCAGCAGTTACGTAGGGGCCCTGGCAGCTGTAGCCTTC

size: many
V: TRBV7-2
J: TRBJ1-5
D: TRBD1
CDR3: CASSLGQGPQPQHF
DNA: TGTGCCAGCAGCTTAGGACAGGGACCTCAGCCCCAGCATTTT

size: NA
V: TRBV12-3/TRBV12-4
J: TRBJ2-5
D: NA
CDR3: CASSFSGETQYF
DNA: TGTGCCAGCAGTTTCTCAGGAGAGACCCAGTACTTC

size: few
V: TRBV6-5
J: TRBJ2-7
D: TRBD1
CDR3: CASSPGTGVGEQYF
DNA: TGTGCCAGCAGTCCCGGGACAGGGGTGGGCGAGCAGTACTTC

size: many
V: TRBV29-1
J: TRBJ2-1
D: TRBD1
CDR3: CSVQGQGVEQFF
DNA: TGCAGCGTACAAGGGCAGGGGGTTGAGCAGTTCTTC

size: many
V: TRBV11-2
J: TRBJ1-1
D: NA
CDR3: CASSLGLRDTEAFF
DNA: TGTGCCAGCAGCTTAGGACTCAGGGACACTGAAGCTTTCTTT

size: NA
V: TRBV27
J: TRBJ2-3
D: TRBD2
CDR3: CACGGGGSSTDTQYF
DNA: TGTGCCTGCGGCGGGGGAGGTTCTAGCACAGATACGCAGTATTTT